This TCR beta chain stems from a study of human T cells and chemical hapten exposure. Time point here: pre-sensitization, week 0. Treatment specified: therapeutic diphenylcyclopropenone sensitization with weekly scalp DPC. In germline, CDR1 is DFQATT, CDR2 SNEGSKA (reference sequence). The CDR3 totals 16 residues. Trimming left V 5 bases short and J 2 bases short, with 21 bases between. TCRdb used MiXCR to reprocess the RACE reads, holding one entry per CDR3 protein. The sample shows around 330,000 distinct CDR3 sequences, around 5.5% of them seen only once. This clonotype was picked up many times. Sample: whole blood, taken in connection with sensitization to the hapten diphenylcyclopropenone (DPC). The receptor's source is a woman between 18 and 29 years old with alopecia areata. Some clones in this sample may be carry-over from other donors' samples. This chain links TRBV20-1 with TRBJ1-2; D perhaps matches TRBD1 (5 bases). CDR3 amino acids: CSARKTTGTGNYGYTF. CDR3 sequence (DNA): TGCAGTGCTCGGAAAACGACCGGGACGGGCAACTATGGCTACACCTTC.